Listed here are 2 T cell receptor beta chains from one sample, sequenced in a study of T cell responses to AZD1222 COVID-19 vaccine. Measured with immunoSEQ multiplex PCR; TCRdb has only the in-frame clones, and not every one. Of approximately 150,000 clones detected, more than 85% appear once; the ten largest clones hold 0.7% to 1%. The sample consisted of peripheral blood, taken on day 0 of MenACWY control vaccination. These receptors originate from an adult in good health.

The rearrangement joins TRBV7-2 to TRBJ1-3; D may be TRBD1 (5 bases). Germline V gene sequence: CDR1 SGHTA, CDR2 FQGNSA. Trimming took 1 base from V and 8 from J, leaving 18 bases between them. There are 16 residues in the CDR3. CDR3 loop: CASSLGIGGGEDTIYF. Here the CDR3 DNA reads TGTGCCAGCAGCTTAGGGATCGGGGGAGGAGAAGACACCATATATTTT.

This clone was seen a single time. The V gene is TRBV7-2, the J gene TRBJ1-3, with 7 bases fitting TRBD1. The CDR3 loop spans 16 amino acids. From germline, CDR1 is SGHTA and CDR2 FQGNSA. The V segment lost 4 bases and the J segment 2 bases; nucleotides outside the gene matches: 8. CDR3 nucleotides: TGTGCCAGCAGCTCCCACAGGGGACCCACTGGAAACACCATATATTTT. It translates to CASSSHRGPTGNTIYF. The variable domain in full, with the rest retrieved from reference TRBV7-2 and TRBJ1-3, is GAGVSQSPSNKVTEKGKDVELRCDPISGHTALYWYRQSLGQGLEFLIYFQGNSAPDKSGLPSDRFSAERTGGSVSTLTIQRTQQEDSAVYLCASSSHRGPTGNTIYFGEGSWLTVV.